The next 9 T cell receptor beta chains were all read from a single sample in a study of tumor-infiltrating lymphocytes in localized non-small cell lung cancer (dated by TCRdb to about 2021). The method behind the library was the immunoSEQ multiplex PCR assay. TCRdb took over this immuneACCESS table, retaining in-frame rearrangements with V and J assigned. Such tables are incomplete; in checked studies, under half of the missing clones stem from an unresolved V gene, and the remainder is unexplained. Counted in this sample were around 7,100 clones; 64% of them appeared once. 13% of the sample comes from the top ten. The sequenced material came from uninvolved lung tissue not adjacent to the tumor. These receptors originate from a human donor with non-small cell lung cancer.

The chain combines TRBV5-1 with TRBJ2-3, with D maybe TRBD1 (6 bases). The CDR3 is made up of 15 amino acids. Trimming removed 2 bases from V and 11 bases from J, with 21 bases in between. Germline V gene data show CDR1 as SGHRS and CDR2 as YFSETQ. CDR3: CASSFQGMGAIEQYF. The CDR3 DNA reads TGCGCCAGCAGCTTTCAGGGAATGGGGGCTATTGAGCAGTATTTT.

The chain recombines TRBV7-6 with TRBJ1-4; D remains unclear. Deletions cut 1 base from V and 2 bases from J, with 8 bases between. Germline loops: CDR1 SGHVS, CDR2 FNYEAQ. The CDR3 is made up of 15 amino acids. CDR3 sequence (DNA): TGTGCCAGCAGCTTAGGGATAGGCACTAATGAAAAACTGTTTTTT. Its translation: CASSLGIGTNEKLFF.

On this clone itself: A junction end diverges from the germline sequence, so it may reflect a read error. The chain uses TRBV20-1 and TRBJ2-7; D not resolved. Germline V gene sequence: CDR1 DFQATT, CDR2 SNEGSKA (reference sequence). This CDR3 is 11 amino acids long. In DNA, the CDR3 is TGCAGTGCAAGAGTCGGGTTCGAGCAGTACTTC. This encodes CSARVGFEQYF.

The V call is TRBV4-1, the J call TRBJ2-1; the match to TRBD1 covers 7 bases. Germline CDR1 is MGHRA and CDR2 is YSYEKL. The trim removed 3 bases at V and 7 bases at J, leaving 0 bases unmatched. CDR3 length equals 12 residues. The CDR3 sequence: CASSQTGNEQFF. In nucleotides, the CDR3 is TGCGCCAGCAGCCAGACAGGGAATGAGCAGTTCTTC.

This clone was counted a few times. V gene TRBV30 combines with J gene TRBJ2-3, with D perhaps matching TRBD2 (6 bases). Between the trimmed V and J ends, which lost 0 bases and 4 bases, there was a span of 8 bases. The CDR3 is 13 residues long. Germline V gives CDR1 GTSNPN, CDR2 SVGIG (reference sequence). CDR3: CAWSVRRADTQYF. As DNA, the CDR3 is TGTGCCTGGAGTGTACGGAGGGCAGATACGCAGTATTTT.

The chain carries TRBV5-1 and TRBJ2-7; D is unresolved. Germline lookup yields CDR1 SGHRS and CDR2 YFSETQ. V lost 0 bases and J 2 bases, leaving 9 bases between the germline ends. The CDR3 contains 14 residues. CDR3 sequence: CASSLELLTYEQYF. The CDR3 bases are TGCGCCAGCAGCTTGGAACTGCTTACCTACGAGCAGTACTTC. The full variable domain, its missing parts supplied by reference TRBV5-1 and TRBJ2-7, is KAGVTQTPRYLIKTRGQQVTLSCSPISGHRSVSWYQQTPGQGLQFLFEYFSETQRNKGNFPGRFSGRQFSNSRSEMNVSTLELGDSALYLCASSLELLTYEQYFGPGTRLTVT.

The J gene is TRBJ2-5, the V gene TRBV5-1; 9 bases match TRBD1. V trimming: 0 bases; J trimming: 4 bases; junction bases outside the gene matches: 7. Germline CDR1 SGHRS, CDR2 YFSETQ. CDR3 length: 16 amino acids. CDR3 residues: CASSLGQQGARETQYF. The CDR3 nucleotides read TGCGCCAGCAGCTTGGGACAACAGGGGGCGAGAGAGACCCAGTACTTC.

This clone was detected once. V is TRBV9 and J is TRBJ2-5; D is uncertain. The germline V gene has CDR1 SGDLS and CDR2 YYNGEE. This CDR3 spans 14 amino acids. The germline V and J ends were trimmed by 2 bases and 10 bases, with 18 bases remaining between them. Here the CDR3 DNA reads TGTGCCAGCAGCGTTAACTTATCCAAGAGAGACCAGTACTTC. This translates into CASSVNLSKRDQYF.

The chain couples TRBV7-2 to TRBJ2-7; no firm D call. The CDR3 has 15 residues. Trimming removed 2 bases at V and 3 bases at J, with 14 bases between. Germline CDR1 reads SGHTA; CDR2 reads FQGNSA. The CDR3 DNA follows: TGTGCCAGCAGCTTAACTTCAAGTCAGAACTACGAGCAGTACTTC. Translated: CASSLTSSQNYEQYF. Filled out from reference TRBV7-2 and TRBJ2-7, the complete variable domain reads GAGVSQSPSNKVTEKGKDVELRCDPISGHTALYWYRQSLGQGLEFLIYFQGNSAPDKSGLPSDRFSAERTGGSVSTLTIQRTQQEDSAVYLCASSLTSSQNYEQYFGPGTRLTVT.